The clone carrying this TCR beta chain occurred many times. The antigen remains unidentified. V gave up 2 bases and J gave up 3 bases, with 11 bases separating them. The germline V gene has CDR1 SGHVS and CDR2 FQNEAQ. The CDR3 is 14 amino acids. The sample comes from a study of T cells in Graves' hyperthyroidism and ophthalmopathy. General study results and limits: Most clonotypes expanded in the thyroid (above 0.001) were also present in blood.

Authors of the study amplified TCR beta CDR3 regions from RNA transcripts. The HTBI primer set served for first-round RT-PCR of the TCR CDR3. MiXCR, applied by TCRdb to the multiplex PCR reads, yields one record per CDR3 protein. Altogether hundreds of thousands of distinct CDR3 sequences are present, roughly a third being singletons, with the ten largest covering roughly 30%. This chain uses TRBV7-8 with TRBJ2-7; D remains unclear. The sample consisted of blood. The clonotype originates from a woman between 35 and 50 years old with Graves' hyperthyroidism. CDR3 residues: CASSLSYKYYEQYF. The CDR3, as DNA: TGTGCCAGCAGCTTATCGTACAAGTACTACGAGCAGTACTTC. The full variable domain, with the rest looked up from reference TRBV7-8 and TRBJ2-7, is GAGVSQSPRYKVAKRGQDVALRCDPISGHVSLFWYQQALGQGPEFLTYFQNEAQLDKSGLPSDRFFAERPEGSVSTLKIQRTQQEDSAVYLCASSLSYKYYEQYFGPGTRLTVT.